This T cell receptor (beta chain) was identified during a study of T cell changes during pregnancy in multiple sclerosis. Measured with immunoSEQ multiplex PCR; TCRdb has only the in-frame clones, and not every one. The table records approximately 90,000 clones, approximately 94% of them present only once. V gave up 4 bases and J gave up 1 base; unmatched junction bases: 10. The CDR3 spans 17 residues. Germline-derived CDR1 and CDR2 are SNHLY and FYNNEI. This clone was recorded once. The receptor was isolated from a female donor with multiple sclerosis, enrolled in a pregnancy study. This rearrangement joins TRBV2 to TRBJ2-3; 8 bases match TRBD2. This specimen was peripheral blood, taken in the third trimester of pregnancy. The CDR3: CASSVAVTLAGTDTQYF. CDR3 sequence (DNA): TGTGCCAGCAGTGTGGCTGTCACACTAGCGGGCACAGATACGCAGTATTTT. The full variable domain, rest sourced from reference TRBV2 and TRBJ2-3, is EPEVTQTPSHQVTQMGQEVILRCVPISNHLYFYWYRQILGQKVEFLVSFYNNEISEKSEIFDDQFSVERPDGSNFTLKIRSTKLEDSAMYFCASSVAVTLAGTDTQYFGPGTRLTVL.